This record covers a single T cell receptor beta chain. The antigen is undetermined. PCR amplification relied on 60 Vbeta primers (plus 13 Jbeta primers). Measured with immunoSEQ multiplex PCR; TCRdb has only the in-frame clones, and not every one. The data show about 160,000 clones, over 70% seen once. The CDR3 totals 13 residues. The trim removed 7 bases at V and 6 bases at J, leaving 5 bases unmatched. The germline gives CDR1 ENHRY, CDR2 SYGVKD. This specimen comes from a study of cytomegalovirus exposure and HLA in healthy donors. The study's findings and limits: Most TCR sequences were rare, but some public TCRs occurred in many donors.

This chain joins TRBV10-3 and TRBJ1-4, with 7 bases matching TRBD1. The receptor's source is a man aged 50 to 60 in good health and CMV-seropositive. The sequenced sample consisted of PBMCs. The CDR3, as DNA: TGTGCCATCAAAGGGACAGAAGATGAAAAACTGTTTTTT. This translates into CAIKGTEDEKLFF.